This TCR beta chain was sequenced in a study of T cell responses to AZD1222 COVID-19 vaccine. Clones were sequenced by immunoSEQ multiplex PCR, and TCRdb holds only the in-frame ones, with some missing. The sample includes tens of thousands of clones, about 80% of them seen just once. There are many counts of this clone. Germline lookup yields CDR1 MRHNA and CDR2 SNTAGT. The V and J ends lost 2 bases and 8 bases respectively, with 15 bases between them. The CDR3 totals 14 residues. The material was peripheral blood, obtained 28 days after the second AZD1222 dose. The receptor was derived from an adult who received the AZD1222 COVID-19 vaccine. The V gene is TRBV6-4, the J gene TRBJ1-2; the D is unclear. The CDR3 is CASSDGQAGLGYTF. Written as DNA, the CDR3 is TGTGCCAGCAGTGACGGGCAGGCGGGTTTGGGCTACACCTTC.